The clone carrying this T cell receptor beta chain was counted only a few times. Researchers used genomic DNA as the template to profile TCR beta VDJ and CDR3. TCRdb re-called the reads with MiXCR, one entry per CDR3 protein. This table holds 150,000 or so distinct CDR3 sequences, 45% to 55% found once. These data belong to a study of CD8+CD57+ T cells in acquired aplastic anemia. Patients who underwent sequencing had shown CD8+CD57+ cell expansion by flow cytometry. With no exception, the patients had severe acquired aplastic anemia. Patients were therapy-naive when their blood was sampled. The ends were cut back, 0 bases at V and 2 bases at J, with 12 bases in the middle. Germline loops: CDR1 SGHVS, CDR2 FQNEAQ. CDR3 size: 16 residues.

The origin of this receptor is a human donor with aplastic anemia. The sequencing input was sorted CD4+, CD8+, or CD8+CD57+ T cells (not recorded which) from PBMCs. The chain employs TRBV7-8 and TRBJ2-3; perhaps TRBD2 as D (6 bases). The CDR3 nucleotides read TGTGCCAGCAGCTTAGCGCGGGGATTCGACACAGATACGCAGTATTTT. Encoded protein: CASSLARGFDTDTQYF.